This T cell receptor beta chain is drawn from a study of shared clonotypes between healthy human individuals (dated by TCRdb to 2019 to 2021). Some background on the complete study: A couple of women and a few men aged 18 to 49 years were included in the cohort. Blood TCR repertoires of about five healthy adults were deeply sequenced to estimate repertoire size and the extent of clonotype sharing between individuals. Per donor, leukapheresis produced somewhere between about 0.94 and 9.5 billion PBMCs. To increase sequencing depth and limit assay-specific biases, different laboratories used diverse techniques to prepare libraries and sequence TCR repertoires.

Note on this clone: What this receptor recognizes is not known. No clone much larger than this one lies a single base away; base qualities are absent.

General conclusions and limits of the study: Pairwise subsampling indicated that sequencing depth was expected to affect the degree of clonotype sharing among donors. Because the study included only a small number of donors, the genetic and exposure-history diversity represented was limited. Only blood was sampled, and tissue TCR repertoires likely differ from those in blood.

The donors were healthy, HIV-negative adults who had no recently reported acute infections or vaccinations. Every donor was a Caucasian adult living in Nashville, Tennessee, USA. For unsorted samples, around 90 million PBMCs were counted, and genomic DNA was extracted using the QIAamp DNA Blood Mini kit. Blood was obtained by leukapheresis, after which PBMCs were separated by Ficoll-Histopaque density gradient centrifugation and cryopreserved in liquid nitrogen vapor phase. Using the deep immunoSEQ assay, TCR CDR3 regions were amplified from genomic DNA by multiplex PCR. Extracted genomic DNA from each cell subset was distributed evenly across all wells of several immunoSEQ 96-well plates, and each plate was treated as a replicate. Each replicate PCR for unsorted PBMC received roughly 300 ng genomic DNA, equal to about 30,000 T cell genomes. Genomic DNA from unsorted PBMC was sequenced over ten immunoSEQ deep assay plates. The purified libraries were quantified using a Qubit 3.0 fluorometer, sized with a Bioanalyzer 2100, and then quantified again using the KAPA Library Quantification kit. Every immunoSEQ 96-well plate was sequenced on a separate single-read 150-cycle Illumina NextSeq 550 flow cell. Under the source paper's analysis protocol: Because the immunoSEQ output held only junctional sequences and lacked quality scores, the filtering could not match the filtering applied to full-length reads. To assign V/J genes and CDR3, sequences were annotated against IMGT germline references using PyIR, a Python wrapper for IgBLAST v1.9. Reads were removed for weak V/J assignments (E-value above 1e-6), missing CDR3, stop codons, out-of-frame junctions, or ambiguous translated residues. V3J clonotypes were defined as sequences sharing an identical inferred V gene, J gene, and CDR3 amino acid sequence. Percentage overlap between repertoires was computed as shared unique clonotypes divided by the size of the smaller repertoire. RTK rarefaction, the Chao1 estimator, and Recon v2.1 estimates of unobserved clonotypes were used to assess repertoire richness. In TCRdb, the immuneACCESS table is reduced to in-frame sequences with V and J assigned. These tables do not hold every clone; where another copy was compared, an unresolved V gene accounts for under half, and the others remain unexplained. That table furnishes V, J and clone size, whereas the DNA furnished D and trimming. This sample gives 450,000 or so clones in total; around 77% of them show up just once. 12% of the sample is held by the ten biggest clonotypes.

Input material: PBMCs. This clonotype was sampled from a woman aged 40 to 55 in good health. Some clones in this sample may be carry-over from other donors' samples.

In nucleotide form, the sequence is TGTGCCAGCTCACCCACAGGGGAAATATCACCCCTCCACTTT. Translated, it reads CASSPTGEISPLHF. The rearranged chain carries TRBV18 and TRBJ1-6, with 7 junctional bases fitting TRBD1. V ends up 3 bases short and J 10 bases short, with an unmatched junction base count of 6. The germline V gene gives CDR1 as KGHSH and CDR2 as LQKENI. The CDR3 sequence holds 14 residues, the cysteine and phenylalanine included. Just CDR3 DNA is preserved here, 42 bases in frame from base 1.